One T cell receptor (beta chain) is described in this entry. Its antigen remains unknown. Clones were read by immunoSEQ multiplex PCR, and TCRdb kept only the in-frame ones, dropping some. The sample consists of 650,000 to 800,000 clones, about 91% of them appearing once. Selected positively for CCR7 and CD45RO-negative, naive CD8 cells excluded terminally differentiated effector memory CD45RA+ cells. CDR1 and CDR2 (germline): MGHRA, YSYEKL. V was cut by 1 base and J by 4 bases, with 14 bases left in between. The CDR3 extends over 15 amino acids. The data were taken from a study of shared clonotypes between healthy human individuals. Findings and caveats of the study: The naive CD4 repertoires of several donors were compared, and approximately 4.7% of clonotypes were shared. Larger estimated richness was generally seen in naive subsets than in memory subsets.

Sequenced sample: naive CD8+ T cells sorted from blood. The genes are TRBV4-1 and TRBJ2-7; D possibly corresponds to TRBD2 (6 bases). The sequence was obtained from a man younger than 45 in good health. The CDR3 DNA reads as TGCGCCAGCAGCCAAGGGCAGGACGGGGGTTACGAGCAGTACTTC. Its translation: CASSQGQDGGYEQYF.